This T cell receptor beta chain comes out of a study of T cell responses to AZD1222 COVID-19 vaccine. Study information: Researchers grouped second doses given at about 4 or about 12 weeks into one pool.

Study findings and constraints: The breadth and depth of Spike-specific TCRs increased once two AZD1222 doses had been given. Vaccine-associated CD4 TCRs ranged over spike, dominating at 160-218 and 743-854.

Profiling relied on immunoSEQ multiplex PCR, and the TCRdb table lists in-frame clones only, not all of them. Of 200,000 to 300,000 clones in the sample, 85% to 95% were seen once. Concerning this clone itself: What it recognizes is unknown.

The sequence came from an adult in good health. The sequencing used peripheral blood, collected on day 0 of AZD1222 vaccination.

This chain's CDR3 is CASSLVGRRMNTEAFF. CDR3 sequence (DNA): TGTGCCAGCAGCTTAGTTGGTCGCCGAATGAACACTGAAGCTTTCTTT. J is TRBJ1-1 and V is TRBV7-8, with D hard to call. V was pared by 1 base and J by 0 bases, with 12 bases between. Germline lookup yields CDR1 SGHVS and CDR2 FQNEAQ. This CDR3 contains 16 residues.